This T cell receptor beta chain came from a study of blood T cell repertoires in COVID-19. Background on the study: The United States, Italy and Spain provided the acute and convalescent COVID-19 samples. Nucleic acid was either cDNA or gDNA, and it came from T cells, B-cell-depleted T cells, or PBMCs.

Per the original data handling: Scientists estimated how many nucleated cells there were by amplifying reference gene primers. Produced via immunoSEQ multiplex PCR; TCRdb's table is partial and in-frame only. V and J calls and clone size are those listed in that table; D and trimming were worked out from the DNA. Of roughly 350,000 clones detected, about 90% appear once; the ten largest clones hold roughly 3.3%. The CDR3 sequence is 16 residues long. Germline V lookup: CDR1 SSHAT, CDR2 FNYEAQ (reference sequence). Trimming pared 5 bases from V and 1 base from J, leaving 14 bases between. Specimen: peripheral blood. The chain is built from TRBV7-7 and TRBJ2-2, with TRBD1 as a possible D gene (6 bases). The receptor was isolated from a woman aged 18 to 35 who had recovered from COVID-19. The CDR3 DNA sequence: TGTGCCAGCAGCCGGAATCCGGGACAGAACACCGGGGAGCTGTTTTTT. Translation gives CASSRNPGQNTGELFF.